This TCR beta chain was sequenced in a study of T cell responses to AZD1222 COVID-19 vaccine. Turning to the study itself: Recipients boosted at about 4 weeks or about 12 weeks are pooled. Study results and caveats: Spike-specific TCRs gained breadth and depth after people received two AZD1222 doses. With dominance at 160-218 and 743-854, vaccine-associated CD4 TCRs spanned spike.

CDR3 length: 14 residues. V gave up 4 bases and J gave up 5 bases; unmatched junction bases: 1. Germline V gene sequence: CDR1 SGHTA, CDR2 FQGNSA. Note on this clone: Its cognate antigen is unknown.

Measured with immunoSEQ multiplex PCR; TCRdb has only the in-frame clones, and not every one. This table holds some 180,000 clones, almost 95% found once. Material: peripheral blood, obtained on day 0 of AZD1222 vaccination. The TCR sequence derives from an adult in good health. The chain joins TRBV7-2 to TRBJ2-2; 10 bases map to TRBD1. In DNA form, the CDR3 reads TGTGCCAGCAGCTGGACAGGGGGGACCGGGGAGCTGTTTTTT. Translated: CASSWTGGTGELFF.